This TCR beta chain was obtained from a study of regulatory T cells in long-lasting Graves disease. General study findings and limits: Newly diagnosed Graves' patients had higher TCR diversity than persistent ones.

The time point was: persistent/refractory GD, antithyroid drugs over 5 years with positive TRAb. Extracted PBMC RNA gave rise to the TCR library. In each case, Graves' disease was diagnosed per American Thyroid Association guidelines. Libraries of TCR beta came from iRepertoire HTBI primers plus Arm-PCR of CDR3 regions. Per the original methods: The study identified around 62 TRBV and approximately 14 TRBJ segments across samples. TCRdb re-called the multiplex PCR reads with MiXCR, one entry per CDR3 protein. The V and J calls come from TCRdb's annotation, not from the publication. The sample carries about 660,000 distinct CDR3 sequences, 25% to 35% recorded once. V lost 4 bases and J 1 base, leaving 11 bases between the germline ends. There are 15 residues in the CDR3. The sample holds many counts of this clonotype. Its antigen is still unknown.

J is TRBJ1-5 and V is TRBV12-3 or TRBV12-4, with D perhaps matching TRBD1 (6 bases). The source of this sequence is a female donor with Graves disease. Source: peripheral blood mononuclear cells (PBMCs), taken when the disease was refractory, from a patient treated with antithyroid drugs. The CDR3 sequence is CASSSGGQSNQPQHF. The CDR3 coding sequence is TGTGCCAGCAGTTCCGGGGGGCAGAGCAATCAGCCCCAGCATTTT.